These T cell receptor beta chains were read from a single sample in a study of OX40 agonist ivuxolimab in advanced cancers. Sequencing was performed with immunoSEQ multiplex PCR; in TCRdb, only in-frame clones are kept and a portion is missing. The data show around 93,000 clones, around nine tenths seen once. The source material was CD4+ or CD8+ T cells sorted from blood, sampled in a trial of the OX40 agonist ivuxolimab. These TCRs come from an adult with an advanced solid tumor such as melanoma, head and neck, liver or kidney cancer. Each CDR3 is given without its conserved first and last residue. Fields, in order: J gene, D gene, V gene, CDR3 protein. D genes are given only for firm matches.

>TRBJ2-2|-|TRBV2
ASIGGSSNTGELF
>TRBJ2-7|-|TRBV19
ASRHGLDYEQY
>TRBJ2-7|-|TRBV2
ASSERGTSYEQY
>TRBJ2-1|-|TRBV4-1
ASSRGGGPENEQF
>TRBJ2-4|TRBD1|TRBV4-3
ASSQETGTGLAKNIQY
>TRBJ2-5|TRBD2|TRBV7-8
ASSSRWVAGAETQY
>TRBJ2-5|-|TRBV15
ATSRDRGPQETQY
>TRBJ2-3|TRBD1|TRBV2
ASTRTGGTDTQY
>TRBJ2-2|TRBD2|TRBV7-2
ASPWGTSGITGELF
>TRBJ2-5|TRBD2|TRBV5-1
ASSLSGLAGETQY
>TRBJ2-1|TRBD2|TRBV7-9
ASSPLAGGYNEQF
>TRBJ2-3|-|TRBV21-1
ASSKGRYQLSTDTQY
>TRBJ1-1|-|TRBV6-5
ASSIQGGYTEAF
>TRBJ2-7|TRBD1|TRBV5-5
ASSATGDLYEQY
>TRBJ2-5|-|TRBV7-2
ASSLDWGETQY
>TRBJ1-1|-|TRBV30
AWSELPGRVNTEAF
>TRBJ2-3|-|TRBV19
ASSTGRGGRTDTQY
>TRBJ2-3|TRBD2|TRBV9
ASSVVEGGSTDTQY
>TRBJ1-2|TRBD1|TRBV6-5
ASTRTGDYGYT
>TRBJ2-7|-|TRBV2
ASSGDSGEQY
>TRBJ1-6|-|TRBV11-3
ASSLLSRSNSPLH
>TRBJ1-5|TRBD1|TRBV10-3
AIRGTGRGDQPQH
>TRBJ1-6|TRBD1|TRBV25-1
ASGQTGFNSPLH
>TRBJ1-6|TRBD1|TRBV19
ASSTGGADNSPLH
>TRBJ2-5|TRBD2|TRBV9
ASSVTPGLAGETQY
>TRBJ1-1|-|TRBV6-1
ASSRTENTEAF
>TRBJ2-3|TRBD2|TRBV6-5
ASSYGGGAGTDTQY
>TRBJ2-2|-|TRBV15
ATSSLLTVTNTGELF
>TRBJ2-2|-|TRBV14
ASSQEQVWNGELF
>TRBJ2-1|-|TRBV18
ASSPLAEYNEQF
>TRBJ1-1|TRBD1|TRBV7-3
ASSLNTGGAAEAF
>TRBJ1-5|-|TRBV6-6
ASSFESVIQPQH
>TRBJ2-7|-|TRBV6-6
ASSYSEGGQYEQY
>TRBJ2-2|-|TRBV6-5
ASGADNTGELF
>TRBJ1-6|-|TRBV6-5
ASSYGRADNSPLH
>TRBJ2-7|-|TRBV5-4
ASSLPGAKYEQY
>TRBJ2-2|TRBD2|TRBV11-2
ASSPNTGLAGGRSGELF